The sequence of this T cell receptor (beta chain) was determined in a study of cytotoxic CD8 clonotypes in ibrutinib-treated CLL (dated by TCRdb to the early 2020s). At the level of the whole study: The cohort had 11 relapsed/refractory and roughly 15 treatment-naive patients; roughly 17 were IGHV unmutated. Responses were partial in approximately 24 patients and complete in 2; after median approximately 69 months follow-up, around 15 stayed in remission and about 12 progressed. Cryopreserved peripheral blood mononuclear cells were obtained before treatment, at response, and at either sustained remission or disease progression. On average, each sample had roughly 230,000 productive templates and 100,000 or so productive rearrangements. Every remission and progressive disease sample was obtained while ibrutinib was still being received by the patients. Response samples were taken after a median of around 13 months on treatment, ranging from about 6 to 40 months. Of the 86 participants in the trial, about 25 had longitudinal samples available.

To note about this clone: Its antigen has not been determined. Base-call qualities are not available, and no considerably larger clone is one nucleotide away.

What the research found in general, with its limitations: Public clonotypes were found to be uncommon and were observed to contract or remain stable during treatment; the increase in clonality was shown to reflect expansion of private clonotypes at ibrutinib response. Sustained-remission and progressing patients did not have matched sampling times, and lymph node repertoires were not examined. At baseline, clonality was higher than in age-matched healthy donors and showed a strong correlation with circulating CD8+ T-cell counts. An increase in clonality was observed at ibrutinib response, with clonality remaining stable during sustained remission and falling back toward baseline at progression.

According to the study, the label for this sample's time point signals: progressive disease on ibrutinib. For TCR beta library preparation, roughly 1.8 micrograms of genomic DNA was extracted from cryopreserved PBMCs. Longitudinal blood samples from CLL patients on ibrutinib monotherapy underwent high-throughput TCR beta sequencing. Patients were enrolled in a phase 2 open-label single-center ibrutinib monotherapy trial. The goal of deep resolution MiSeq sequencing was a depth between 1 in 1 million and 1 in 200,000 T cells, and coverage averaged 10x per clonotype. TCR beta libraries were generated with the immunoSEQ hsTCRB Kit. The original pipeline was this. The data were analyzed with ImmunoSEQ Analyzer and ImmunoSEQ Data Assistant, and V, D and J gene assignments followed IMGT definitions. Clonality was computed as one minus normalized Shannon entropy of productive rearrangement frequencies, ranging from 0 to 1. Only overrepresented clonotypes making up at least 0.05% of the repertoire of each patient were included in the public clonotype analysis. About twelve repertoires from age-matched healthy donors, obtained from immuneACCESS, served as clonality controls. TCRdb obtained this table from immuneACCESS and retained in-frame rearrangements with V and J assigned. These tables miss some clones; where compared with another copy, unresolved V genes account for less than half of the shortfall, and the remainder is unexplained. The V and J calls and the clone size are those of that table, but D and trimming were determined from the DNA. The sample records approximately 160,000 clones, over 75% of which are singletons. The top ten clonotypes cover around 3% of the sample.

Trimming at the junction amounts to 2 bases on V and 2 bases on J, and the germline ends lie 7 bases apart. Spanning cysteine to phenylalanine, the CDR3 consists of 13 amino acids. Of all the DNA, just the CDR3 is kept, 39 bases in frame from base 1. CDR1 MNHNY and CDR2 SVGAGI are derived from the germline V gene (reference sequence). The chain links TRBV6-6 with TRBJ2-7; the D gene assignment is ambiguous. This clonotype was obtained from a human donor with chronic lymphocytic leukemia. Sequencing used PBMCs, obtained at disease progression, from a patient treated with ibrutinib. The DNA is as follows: TGTGCCAGCAGTTACAAAGAAACCTACGAGCAGTACTTC. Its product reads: CASSYKETYEQYF.